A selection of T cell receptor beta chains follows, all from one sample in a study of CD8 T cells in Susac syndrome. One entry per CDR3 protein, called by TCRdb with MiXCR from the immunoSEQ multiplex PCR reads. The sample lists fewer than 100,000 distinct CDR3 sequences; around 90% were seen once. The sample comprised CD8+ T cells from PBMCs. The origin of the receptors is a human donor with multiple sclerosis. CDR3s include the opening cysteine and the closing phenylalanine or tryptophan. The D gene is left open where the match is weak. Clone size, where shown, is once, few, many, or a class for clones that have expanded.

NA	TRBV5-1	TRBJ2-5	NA	TGCGCCAGCACCGACCCCATCGAAGGGGAGACCCAGTACTTC	CASTDPIEGETQYF
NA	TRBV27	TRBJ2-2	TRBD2	TGTGCCAGCGTAGCGGGCGGACCGAACACCGGGGAGCTGTTTTTT	CASVAGGPNTGELFF
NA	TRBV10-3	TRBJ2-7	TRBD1	TGTGCCATCAGTGAGGACAGGGTACCCTACGAGCAGTACTTC	CAISEDRVPYEQYF
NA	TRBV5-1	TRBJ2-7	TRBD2	TGCGCCAGCAGCTTGTCTACTAGCGGTTTCTACGAGCAGTACTTC	CASSLSTSGFYEQYF
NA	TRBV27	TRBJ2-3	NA	TGTGCCAGCAGTTTGTCCGTCCGCAGCACAGATACGCAGTATTTT	CASSLSVRSTDTQYF
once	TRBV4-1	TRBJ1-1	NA	TGCGCCAGCAGCCAAGCTGATGGGGGGGGCGAAGCTTTCTTT	CASSQADGGGEAFF
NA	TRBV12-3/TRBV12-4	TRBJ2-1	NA	TGTGCCAGCAGTTTAAGGTTTCTCGGGCGGGGTTACAATGAGCAGTTCTTC	CASSLRFLGRGYNEQFF
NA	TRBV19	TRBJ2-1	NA	TGTGCCAGTAGTATGATGGCCCAGACGGACTACAATGAGCAGTTCTTC	CASSMMAQTDYNEQFF
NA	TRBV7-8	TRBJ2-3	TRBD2	TGTGCCAGCAGCATATCTAGCGGGAGGGCCAGAGATACGCAGTATTTT	CASSISSGRARDTQYF
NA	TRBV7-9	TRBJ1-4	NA	TGTGCCAGCAGCTTAGCAGGGGGGAATGAAAAACTGTTTTTT	CASSLAGGNEKLFF
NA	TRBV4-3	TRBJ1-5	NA	TGCGCCAGCAGCCAAGAACTGGGGGAAAGTGGTCAGCCCCAGCATTTT	CASSQELGESGQPQHF
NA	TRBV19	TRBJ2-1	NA	TGTGCCAGTAGTATGTACAATGAGCAGTTCTTC	CASSMYNEQFF
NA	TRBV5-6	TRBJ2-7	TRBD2	TGTGCCAGCAGCCTCGGACTAGCGGGGGGATACGAGCAGTACTTC	CASSLGLAGGYEQYF
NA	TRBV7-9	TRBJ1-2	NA	TGTGCCAGCAGCTTAGGGTTGAGAGGGGAGGTGGATGGCTACACCTTC	CASSLGLRGEVDGYTF
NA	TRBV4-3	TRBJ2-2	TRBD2	TGCGCCAGCAGCCAAGGGGGGGGGTCCGGGGAGCTGTTTTTT	CASSQGGGSGELFF
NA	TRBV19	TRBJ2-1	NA	TGTGCCAGTAGTATAGGTAGCTCCTACAATGAGCAGTTCTTC	CASSIGSSYNEQFF
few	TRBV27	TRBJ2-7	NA	TGTGCCAGCAGTTTACCGGGTAGCTCCTACGAGCAGTACTTC	CASSLPGSSYEQYF
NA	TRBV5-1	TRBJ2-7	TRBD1	TGCGCCAGCAGCCAATGGACAGGGAACGAGCAGTACTTC	CASSQWTGNEQYF
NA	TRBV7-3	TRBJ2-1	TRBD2	TGTGCCAGCAGCTTAGGGACTAGCTCCCTCAATGAGCAGTTCTTC	CASSLGTSSLNEQFF
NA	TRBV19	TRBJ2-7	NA	TGTGCCAGTAGCGGGCCGGCTAGCTCCTACGAGCAGTACTTC	CASSGPASSYEQYF
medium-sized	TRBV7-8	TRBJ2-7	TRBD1	TGTGCCAGCAGCTTAGAAAGGACAGGGTTCTACGAGCAGTACTTC	CASSLERTGFYEQYF
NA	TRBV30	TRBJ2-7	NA	TGTGCCTGGAGTGTAAGAAATCGTCTTGGCGAGCAGTACTTC	CAWSVRNRLGEQYF
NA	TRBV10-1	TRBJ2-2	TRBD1	TGCGCCAGCAGCGGACAGGGGGCGGGCACCGGGGAGCTGTTTTTT	CASSGQGAGTGELFF